This TCR beta chain came from a study of type 1 and type 2 diabetes patients. On the study more broadly: The cohort mixed type 1 diabetes, type 2 diabetes and nondiabetic donors. Whole-study findings and limits: In CD4+ and CD8+ T cells, type 2 diabetes diversity exceeded type 1. Highly-expanded CD4+ clones were few in type 2 diabetes, median one, over 3.5% of reads.

Each diabetic donor fulfilled classification criteria for either type 1 or type 2. Amplification started from genomic DNA. Amplification of the beta chain CDR3 used 30 forward and 13 reverse multiplex primers. TCRdb recomputed calls from the multiplex PCR reads with MiXCR, one row per CDR3 protein. The sample contains approximately 260,000 distinct CDR3 sequences, around 47% of which appear only once. This clonotype showed up just a few times. No antigen is known for it. The sample was peripheral blood mononuclear cells (PBMCs). This TCR came from a man aged 18 to 29 with type 2 diabetes.

CDR3 bases: TGTGCCAGTAGCCCGTCCGGGACAGGGACCTTCGGGGCCGGGGAGCTGTTTTTT. Its translation is CASSPSGTGTFGAGELFF. The rearrangement links TRBV19 to TRBJ2-2; 9 bases agree with TRBD1. The CDR3 has 18 residues. With V trimmed by 6 bases and J by 6 bases, 17 bases remained unmatched. The germline V gene has CDR1 LNHDA and CDR2 SQIVND (reference sequence).